This T cell receptor (beta chain) is drawn from a study of radiotherapy plus CTLA-4 blockade in lung cancer. V lost 6 bases to trimming and J lost 3 bases; unmatched junction nucleotides: 4. CDR3 length: 15 amino acids. Germline V gene data show CDR1 as WNHNN and CDR2 as SYGVQD (reference sequence). Study-wide findings and caveats: In blood, early T cell clone dynamics reportedly predicted response best, together with interferon-beta.

Focal radiation plus CTLA-4 blockade with ipilimumab was given to patients with chemo-refractory metastatic non-small-cell lung cancer. This clone has a handful of counts. The antigen is not known. Some clones are missing from TCRdb's copy, which holds only in-frame ones; the method was immunoSEQ multiplex PCR. Of 90,000 to 95,000 clones in the sample, 80% to 90% were seen once. Sequencing used peripheral blood, obtained from a patient treated with radiotherapy plus ipilimumab. V usage is TRBV10-1 and J usage is TRBJ2-5; TRBD2 matches 13 bases. The receptor was derived from a human donor with non-small cell lung cancer who had stable disease on radiotherapy plus ipilimumab. The CDR3 nucleotides are TGCGCCAGCAGCGAAGGACTAGCGGGGGAAGAGACCCAGTACTTC. Its protein product is CASSEGLAGEETQYF.